This T cell receptor (beta chain) appears in the sequencing data of a study of cytomegalovirus exposure and HLA in healthy donors. Across the whole study: According to later analysis, the same platform produced the roughly 120 validation and over 600 first-cohort repertoires. General observations from the study: High specificity and sensitivity for cytomegalovirus status were reported for the classifier. The study flagged approximately 180 TCR beta chains as cytomegalovirus-associated.

This CDR3 is 15 amino acids long. V lost 5 bases, J lost 3 bases, and 11 bases lay in between. Germline-derived CDR1 and CDR2 are SEHNR and FQNEAQ (reference sequence). The sample holds a few counts of this clone. The target antigen is unknown. Here immunoSEQ multiplex PCR was the method, and the copy in TCRdb shows in-frame clones only, minus some. This sample yields 300,000 or so clones, of which around 90% are seen a single time; more than 0.95% belongs to the top ten. The receptor's source is a man aged 25-45 years in good health and CMV-seronegative. V and J are TRBV7-9 and TRBJ1-6, with D possibly TRBD1 on 5 matching bases. Source material: PBMCs. CDR3 DNA: TGTGCCAGCAGCCCAGGGAAGAGCTATAATTCACCCCTCCACTTT. Protein product: CASSPGKSYNSPLHF. The full variable domain, completed using reference TRBV7-9 and TRBJ1-6, is DTGVSQNPRHKITKRGQNVTFRCDPISEHNRLYWYRQTLGQGPEFLTYFQNEAQLEKSRLLSDRFSAERPKGSFSTLEIQRTEQGDSAMYLCASSPGKSYNSPLHFGNGTRLTVT.